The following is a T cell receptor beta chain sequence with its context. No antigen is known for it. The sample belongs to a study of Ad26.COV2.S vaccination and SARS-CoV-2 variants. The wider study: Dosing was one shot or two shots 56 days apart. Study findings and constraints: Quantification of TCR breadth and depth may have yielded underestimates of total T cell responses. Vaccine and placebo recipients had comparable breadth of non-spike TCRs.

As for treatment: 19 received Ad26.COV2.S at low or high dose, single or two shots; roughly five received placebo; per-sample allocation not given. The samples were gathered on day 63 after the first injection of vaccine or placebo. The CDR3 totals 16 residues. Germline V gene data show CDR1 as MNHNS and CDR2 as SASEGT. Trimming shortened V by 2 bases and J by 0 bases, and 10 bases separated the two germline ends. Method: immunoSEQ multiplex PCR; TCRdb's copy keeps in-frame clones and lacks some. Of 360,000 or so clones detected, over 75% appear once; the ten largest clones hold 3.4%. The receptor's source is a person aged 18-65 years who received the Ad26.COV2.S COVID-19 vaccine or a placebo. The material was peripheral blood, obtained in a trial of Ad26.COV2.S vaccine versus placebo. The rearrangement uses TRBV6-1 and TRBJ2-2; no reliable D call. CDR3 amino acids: CASSELGVANTGELFF. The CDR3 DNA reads TGTGCCAGCAGTGAACTCGGCGTCGCGAACACCGGGGAGCTGTTTTTT.